The rows below give T cell receptor beta chains drawn from one sample of a study. Via MiXCR, TCRdb re-called the 5' RACE reads, giving one row per CDR3 protein. The profile covers over 45,000 distinct CDR3 sequences, with approximately 27% appearing a single time and roughly 2.2% taken by the ten largest. The source material was tumor-infiltrating Tregs sorted from the breast tumor. These receptor sequences come from a female donor with breast cancer. Each CDR3 is given with its conserved first and last residue.

v_gene | CDR3aa
TRBV12-3/TRBV12-4 | CASSFRRNSPLHF
TRBV7-2 | CASSISGGTDTQYF
TRBV5-1 | CASSLAEGGTQYF
TRBV5-4 | CASNPGRGTDTQYF
TRBV25-1 | CASSEGDSPLHF
TRBV7-2 | CASSFDRETQYF
TRBV6-5 | CASSSGQPDTNIQYF
TRBV24-1 | CATEGNQETQYF
TRBV15 | CATSRKSRQGENYGYTF
TRBV25-1 | CASSEGVRTGNVRYTF
TRBV5-1 | CASSFQVGGTDTQYF
TRBV20-1 | CSAISGGAYSYEQYF
TRBV5-1 | CASSQRAYHQETQYF
TRBV4-2 | CASSQVRGTNYGYTF
TRBV7-2 | CASSLVALGETQYF
TRBV5-1 | CASSLEAAQETQYF
TRBV4-2 | CASSSTGQFFKYNEQFF
TRBV5-6 | CASSLVGVVYNEQFF
TRBV20-1 | CSAPMVAGESDTQYF
TRBV12-3/TRBV12-4 | CASSPSGTSYNEQFF
TRBV2 | CASSGTGNSNQPQHF
TRBV24-1 | CATRTGAPGNTGELFF
TRBV5-1 | CASSFQTGTYEQYF
TRBV4-2 | CASGPVSGWRTDTQYF
TRBV7-3 | CASSLIRSPYNEQFF
TRBV9 | CASSVKQGSEQYF
TRBV5-1 | CASSLQGMNTEAFF
TRBV5-1 | CASSLQGEGTEAFF
TRBV27 | CASSLLGGQGTHSPLHF
TRBV7-6 | CASSPRGGQNTEAFF
TRBV9 | CASSAPLGLAEKYNEQFF
TRBV9 | CASSIGSGGLDEQFF
TRBV7-9 | CASSLDGTANEKLFF